The TCR beta chain under discussion was sequenced for a study of blood T cell repertoires in COVID-19. Overall study: Sample material is recorded as cDNA or gDNA derived from T cells, B-cell-depleted T cells, or PBMCs.

The CDR3 spans 14 residues. CDR1 is SGHTA, CDR2 FQGNSA, per germline. V was shortened by 1 base and J by 7 bases, with 14 bases between the two germline ends. Sequencing was performed with immunoSEQ multiplex PCR; in TCRdb, only in-frame clones are kept and a portion is missing. The sample has about 140,000 clones, roughly 88% seen once. Recruitment covered roughly 24 US areas and drew participants whose ages spanned 18 to 89 years. The TCR sequence derives from a man aged 45-65 years who had recovered from COVID-19. The chain uses TRBV7-2 and TRBJ2-7; TRBD2 is a possible D gene (5 bases). The sample was PBMCs or T cells enriched from blood (not recorded which). In nucleotides, the CDR3 is TGTGCCAGCAGCTTAGGTGACAATCGGAGGGAGCAGTACGTC. This translates into CASSLGDNRREQYV.